This TCR beta chain was profiled in a study of blood T cell repertoires in COVID-19. Cohorts were assigned according to the clinical history that participants reported. Exposed participants encountered a COVID-19 case during the 2 weeks preceding study entry. The V end was cut by 2 bases, the J end by 2 bases, with 10 bases between. The CDR3 is 14 residues long. Germline CDR1 and CDR2: LNHDA and SQIVND (reference sequence). In the original analysis: Reference gene primer amplification gave nucleated cell count estimates. Produced via immunoSEQ multiplex PCR; TCRdb's table is partial and in-frame only. The V and J calls and clone size were taken over from that table, and D and trimming were inferred from the DNA. Altogether about 140,000 clones are present, under 85% being singletons, with the ten largest covering 1.6%.

The gene calls are TRBV19 and TRBJ2-7; possibly TRBD1 for D (7 bases). Sequenced material: PBMCs or T cells enriched from blood (not recorded which). The sequence was obtained from a woman between 18 and 29 years old who had been exposed to COVID-19. This CDR3 reads CASSIRRGAYEQYF. The CDR3 DNA sequence: TGTGCCAGTAGTATACGCAGGGGGGCCTACGAGCAGTACTTC.